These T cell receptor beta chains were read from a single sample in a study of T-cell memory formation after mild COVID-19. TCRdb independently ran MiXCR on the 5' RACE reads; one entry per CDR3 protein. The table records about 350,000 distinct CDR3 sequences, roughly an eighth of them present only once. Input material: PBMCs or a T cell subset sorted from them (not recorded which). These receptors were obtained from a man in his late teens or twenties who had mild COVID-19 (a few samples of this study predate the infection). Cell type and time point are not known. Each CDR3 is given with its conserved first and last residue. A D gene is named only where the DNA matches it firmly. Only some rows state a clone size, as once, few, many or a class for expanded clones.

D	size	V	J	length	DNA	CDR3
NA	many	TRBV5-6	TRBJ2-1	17	TGTGCCAGCAGCGGACCTGGCAGACCGGGGAAATACAATGAGCAGTTCTTC	CASSGPGRPGKYNEQFF
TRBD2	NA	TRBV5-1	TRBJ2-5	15	TGCGCCACAAGACTAGCGGGGGTCCCCCAAGAGACCCAGTACTTC	CATRLAGVPQETQYF
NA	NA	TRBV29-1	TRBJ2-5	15	TGCAGCGTTGAAGAGCCTACAGGGTCTAGAGAGACCCAGTACTTC	CSVEEPTGSRETQYF
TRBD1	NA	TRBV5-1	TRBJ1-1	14	TGCGCCAGCAGCACCGGGACAGAAAACACTGAAGCTTTCTTT	CASSTGTENTEAFF
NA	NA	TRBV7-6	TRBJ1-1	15	TGTGCCAGCAGCCAACTCAGTGGGGCTCATGGTGAAGCTTTCTTT	CASSQLSGAHGEAFF
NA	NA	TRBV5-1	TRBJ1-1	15	TGCGCCAGCAGCTCTACCACGGCTGGGTGGACTGAAGCTTTCTTT	CASSSTTAGWTEAFF
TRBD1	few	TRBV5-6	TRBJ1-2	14	TGTGCCAGCAGCCTCAGGGGGCGCGACTATGGCTACACCTTC	CASSLRGRDYGYTF
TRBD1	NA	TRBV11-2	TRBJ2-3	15	TGTGCCAGCAGGACCGGGACAGGGGCATCGATAACGCAGTATTTT	CASRTGTGASITQYF
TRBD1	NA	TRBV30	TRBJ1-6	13	TGTGCCCGAAGGTCGACAGGGACTTCACCCCTCCACTTT	CARRSTGTSPLHF
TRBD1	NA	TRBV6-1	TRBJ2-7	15	TGTGCCAGCAGTCCCCTCAGAGGGGGCCAAAACGAGCAGTACTTC	CASSPLRGGQNEQYF
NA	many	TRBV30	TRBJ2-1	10	TGTGCCTGGAGTGTCAATGAGCAGTTCTTC	CAWSVNEQFF
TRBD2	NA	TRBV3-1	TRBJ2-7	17	TGTGCCAGCAGCCAAGCCTTGCTAGCGGGGGTCCCCTACGAGCAGTACTTC	CASSQALLAGVPYEQYF
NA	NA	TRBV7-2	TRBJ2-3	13	TGTGCCAGCACCCCTGGTAGCACAGATACGCAGTATTTT	CASTPGSTDTQYF
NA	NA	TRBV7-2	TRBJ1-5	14	TGTGCCAGCACCCCAGAGATTACAGGGCAGCCCCAGCATTTT	CASTPEITGQPQHF
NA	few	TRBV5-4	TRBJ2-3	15	TGTGCCAGCAGCTTGGGGTCAGGGTGGACAGATACGCAGTATTTT	CASSLGSGWTDTQYF